This T cell receptor beta chain was sequenced in a study of shared clonotypes between healthy human individuals. Genomic DNA belonging to each subset was distributed in equal measure over several immunoSEQ plates. Generated by immunoSEQ multiplex PCR, the TCRdb table keeps only in-frame clones and is missing some. The data contain about 2.3 million clones, about 92% of them singletons. This CDR3 region has 15 residues. Trimming took 0 bases from V and 3 from J, leaving 9 bases between them. CDR1 and CDR2 (germline): SGDLS, YYNGEE. The chain carries TRBV9 and TRBJ2-2, with D unresolved. The clonotype was recovered from a man between 18 and 29 years old in good health. Some clones in this sample may be carry-over from other donors' samples. Sequenced: naive CD4+ T cells from PBMCs. The subset: CD45RA+ positively selected. The CDR3 DNA follows: TGTGCCAGCAGCGTAGATGGACCACACACCGGGGAGCTGTTTTTT. Translation: CASSVDGPHTGELFF.